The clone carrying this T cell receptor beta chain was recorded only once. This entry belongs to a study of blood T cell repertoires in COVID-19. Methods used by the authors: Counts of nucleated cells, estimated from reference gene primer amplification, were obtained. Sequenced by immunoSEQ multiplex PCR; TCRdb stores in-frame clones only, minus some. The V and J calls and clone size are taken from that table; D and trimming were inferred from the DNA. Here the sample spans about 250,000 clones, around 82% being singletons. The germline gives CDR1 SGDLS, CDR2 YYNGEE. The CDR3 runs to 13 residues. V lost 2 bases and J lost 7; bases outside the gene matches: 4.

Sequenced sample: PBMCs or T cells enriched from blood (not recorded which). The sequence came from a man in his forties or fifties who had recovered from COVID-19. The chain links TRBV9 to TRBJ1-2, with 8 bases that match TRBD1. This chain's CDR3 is CASSVTGARGYTF. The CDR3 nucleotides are TGTGCCAGCAGCGTGACAGGGGCCCGTGGCTACACCTTC.